These 30 T cell receptor beta chains originate from one sample sequenced in a study of blood T cells in healthy people across ages. Through a sample-barcoded 5' primer and a J-beta primer mix, a second PCR was run for about 6 to 12 cycles. Each CDR3 protein is one row after TCRdb ran MiXCR on the 5' RACE reads. The repertoire holds about 780,000 distinct CDR3 sequences, about 59% seen once, with about a quarter in the top ten. Source material: blood. The source is a man aged 25 to 40 in good health.

V and J are TRBV12-3 or TRBV12-4 and TRBJ1-2, with 8 bases fitting TRBD1. Losses at the gene ends were 3 bases for V and 8 bases for J; bases not matched to a gene: 5. The CDR3 sequence is 13 residues long. CDR3 DNA: TGTGCCAGCAGTTTCCGACAGGGGACGGGCTACACCTTC. It translates to CASSFRQGTGYTF.

This sequence joins TRBV3-1 and TRBJ1-2; 8 bases line up with TRBD1. Unmatched junction bases numbered 13, after V lost 2 bases and J lost 8 bases. Germline lookup yields CDR1 LGHDT and CDR2 YNNKEL (reference sequence). The CDR3 has 16 residues. CDR3 in amino acids: CASSQSPQGAVGGYTF. In nucleotides, the CDR3 is TGTGCCAGCAGCCAAAGCCCCCAGGGGGCGGTGGGAGGCTACACCTTC.

Comments on this clonotype: Possible read error: a much larger clone is one base away. The chain couples TRBV7-9 to TRBJ2-5; perhaps TRBD1 as D (6 bases). Germline CDR1 is SEHNR and CDR2 is FQNEAQ (reference sequence). This CDR3 spans 14 amino acids. The CDR3 nucleotides are TGTGCCAGCAGCGTCGCAGGGGTCGGAGAGACCCGGTACTTC. Its translation: CASSVAGVGETRYF.

A note on this clonotype: At one end, the junction sequence differs from germline, possibly due to a read error. This chain joins TRBV15 and TRBJ2-1; no clear D gene. The V gene's germline CDR1 is LNHNV and CDR2 YYDKDF (reference sequence). The CDR3 is 15 residues long. CDR3 sequence reads: CATSRDPPSAGEQFF. In DNA form, the CDR3 reads TGCGCCACCAGCAGAGATCCCCCTAGTGCCGGTGAGCAGTTCTTC. Variable domain in full (rest from reference TRBV15 and TRBJ2-1): DAMVIQNPRYQVTQFGKPVTLSCSQTLNHNVMYWYQQKSSQAPKLLFHYYDKDFNNEADTPDNFQSRRPNTSFCFLDIRSPGLGDTAMYLCATSRDPPSAGEQFFGPGTRLTVL.

There are a few counts of this clonotype. The chain combines TRBV12-3 or TRBV12-4 with TRBJ1-2, with 8 bases that match TRBD1. This CDR3 is 16 amino acids long. The ends lost 5 bases at V and 6 bases at J; junction bases unmatched: 14. CDR3 loop: CASSPPGGRGLHGYTF. The CDR3 DNA reads as TGTGCCAGCAGTCCACCAGGCGGCAGGGGGCTACATGGCTACACCTTC.

The chain recombines TRBV7-9 with TRBJ1-2, with 8 bases lining up with TRBD1. The germline gives CDR1 SEHNR, CDR2 FQNEAQ (reference sequence). V shed 0 bases, J shed 4 bases, and the junction held 4 bases outside the gene matches. The CDR3 is made up of 15 amino acids. In DNA form, the CDR3 reads TGTGCCAGCAGCTTAGCGAGGGGGACAGGCTATGGCTACACCTTC. Amino acid sequence: CASSLARGTGYGYTF.

The chain recombines TRBV6-6 with TRBJ1-2; D not certain. Germline CDR1 reads MNHNY; CDR2 reads SVGAGI (reference sequence). Between the trimmed V and J ends, which lost 7 bases and 0 bases, there was a span of 9 bases. This CDR3 has 13 residues. CDR3 bases: TGTGCCAGCATTAACGACCCTAACTATGGCTACACCTTC. It translates to CASINDPNYGYTF.

The chain recombines TRBV5-1 with TRBJ2-7, with 7 bases identical to TRBD1. Germline V gene sequence: CDR1 SGHRS, CDR2 YFSETQ. Germline trimming cut 4 bases from V and 7 bases from J; bases unmatched to any gene: 8. The CDR3 is made up of 13 amino acids. The CDR3, as DNA: TGCGCCAGCAGCGGAACAGGGGTTCGAGAGCAGTACTTC. It codes for CASSGTGVREQYF.

The chain couples TRBV4-2 to TRBJ1-2; the D is unclear. V was pared by 0 bases and J by 5 bases, with 10 bases between. Per the germline V gene, CDR1 is LGHNA and CDR2 is YNFKEQ. This CDR3 comprises 14 residues. CDR3: CASSQERASYGYTF. CDR3 in DNA: TGTGCCAGCAGCCAAGAGAGGGCATCTTATGGCTACACCTTC.

The chain links TRBV28 to TRBJ2-4; possibly TRBD2 for D (5 bases). Germline V CDR1 and CDR2: MDHEN, SYDVKM. The CDR3 is 13 residues long. Trimming removed 5 bases from V and 8 bases from J, with 13 bases in between. This CDR3 is CASSEAAADIQYF. In nucleotides, the CDR3 is TGTGCCAGCAGTGAGGCGGCAGCGGACATTCAGTACTTC.

This clonotype has just a few counts. The J gene is TRBJ1-6, the V gene TRBV20-1, with D unclear. V lost 3 bases and J lost 0, with 9 bases in between. CDR1 and CDR2 from the germline V gene are DFQATT and SNEGSKA (reference sequence). The CDR3 runs to 15 residues. The CDR3 bases are TGCAGTGCTAGTGAGAGTCTCTCCTATAATTCACCCCTCCACTTT. Translated, it gives CSASESLSYNSPLHF.

This clonotype was observed a few times. The V gene is TRBV20-1, the J gene TRBJ2-2; D unresolved. V was clipped by 5 bases and J by 4 bases, with 14 bases between them. This CDR3 has 14 amino acids. Germline assignment: CDR1 DFQATT and CDR2 SNEGSKA (reference sequence). In nucleotides, the CDR3 is TGCAGTGCTGACCCCGGCGAGACCACCGGGGAGCTGTTTTTT. Translation gives CSADPGETTGELFF.

The genes are TRBV12-3 or TRBV12-4 and TRBJ1-4, with TRBD1 identical over 7 bases. After removal of 4 bases from V and 7 bases from J, the junction contained 21 bases not matched to a gene. The CDR3 extends over 19 amino acids. CDR3 protein: CASSYRQGSWSGLTEKLFF. In DNA form, the CDR3 reads TGTGCCAGCAGTTACCGACAGGGTAGTTGGTCTGGGTTGACTGAAAAACTGTTTTTT.

V and J are TRBV4-3 and TRBJ2-1, with unresolved D. Trimming left V 0 bases short and J 6 bases short, with 15 bases between. The CDR3 covers 16 residues. Germline values: CDR1 LGHNA, CDR2 YSLEER. The CDR3 region is CASSQEVATLVNEQFF. CDR3 coding DNA: TGCGCCAGCAGCCAAGAAGTAGCTACTCTAGTCAATGAGCAGTTCTTC.

For this clonotype: This sequence may be a read error, since a much larger clone differs from it by one base. V is TRBV5-1 and J is TRBJ2-7, with 9 bases matching TRBD2. Germline lookup yields CDR1 SGHRS and CDR2 YFSETQ. V was clipped by 2 bases and J by 7 bases; unmatched bases: 13. CDR3 size: 16 residues. CDR3 coding DNA: TGCGCCAGCAGCTTAGGTAGCGGGGGCTCCTACAATGAGCAGTACTTC. Translation gives CASSLGSGGSYNEQYF.

The genes are TRBV27 and TRBJ2-7; D is perhaps TRBD1 (6 bases). CDR1 is MNHEY, CDR2 SMNVEV, per germline (reference sequence). There are 13 residues in the CDR3. Trimming left V 4 bases short and J 4 bases short, with 11 bases between. CDR3 residues: CASSYRAGYEQYF. CDR3 nucleotide sequence: TGTGCCAGCAGTTACAGGGCTGGGTACGAGCAGTACTTC.

The V call is TRBV29-1, the J call TRBJ2-7; the match to TRBD1 covers 10 bases. This CDR3 comprises 13 residues. Germline trimming cut 8 bases from V and 6 bases from J; bases unmatched to any gene: 10. In germline, CDR1 is SQVTM, CDR2 ANQGSEA. In DNA form, the CDR3 reads TGCAGCATCCAACCCGGGACAGGGGTCGAGCAGTACTTC. Its translation: CSIQPGTGVEQYF.

The rearrangement uses TRBV6-5 and TRBJ2-1; the D is unclear. Germline V gene sequence: CDR1 MNHEY, CDR2 SVGAGI. CDR3 size: 12 residues. The germline V and J ends were trimmed by 5 bases and 8 bases, with 10 bases remaining between them. Here the CDR3 DNA reads TGTGCCAGCAGTCCGAATTGGGATGAGCAGTTCTTC. Amino acids: CASSPNWDEQFF.

This sequence joins TRBV27 and TRBJ1-5; D uncertain. There are 15 residues in the CDR3. Germline CDR1 and CDR2: MNHEY and SMNVEV (reference sequence). Trimming left V 8 bases short and J 0 bases short, with 14 bases between. DNA of the CDR3: TGTGCCAGCGCCCCGGGAGGAGTTAGCAATCAGCCCCAGCATTTT. Translation gives CASAPGGVSNQPQHF.

The chain couples TRBV20-1 to TRBJ1-5, with D unclear. Trimming shortened V by 4 bases and J by 6 bases, and 19 bases separated the two germline ends. This CDR3 has 15 residues. CDR1 DFQATT and CDR2 SNEGSKA come from the germline V gene (reference sequence). CDR3 nucleotides: TGCAGTGCTACACCCAGACAACGCCCGGGTCAGCCCCAGCATTTT. Translated: CSATPRQRPGQPQHF.

V usage is TRBV10-3 and J usage is TRBJ1-2; D ambiguous. Germline V gene data show CDR1 as ENHRY and CDR2 as SYGVKD. This CDR3 spans 14 amino acids. Trimming took off 0 bases at V and 4 bases at J, with 9 bases between the two ends. CDR3 DNA sequence: TGTGCCATCAGTGAGTCCTCAGTGGGCTATGGCTACACCTTC. Protein: CAISESSVGYGYTF.

Comments on this clonotype: Mismatch with germline at one junction end may stem from a read error. The chain is built from TRBV10-3 and TRBJ1-4; D is undetermined. Germline CDR1 ENHRY, CDR2 SYGVKD. The CDR3 is 13 residues long. This CDR3 reads CAIATDENEKLFF. The CDR3 DNA is TGTGCCATCGCTACAGACGAAAATGAGAAACTGTTTTTT.

CDR3 region: CASSQDSRGQFF. The CDR3 bases are TGTGCCAGCAGCCAAGATAGTAGGGGGCAGTTCTTC. The genes are TRBV3-1 and TRBJ2-1, with TRBD1 as a possible D gene (5 bases). The CDR3 sequence is 12 residues long. Trimming took off 0 bases at V and 12 bases at J, with 9 bases between the two ends. CDR1 LGHDT and CDR2 YNNKEL come from the germline V gene (reference sequence).

The genes are TRBV29-1 and TRBJ2-3; 7 nucleotides line up with TRBD1. J was trimmed by 0 bases and V by 8 bases; bases with no gene match: 5. Looked up from germline, CDR1 is SQVTM and CDR2 is ANQGSEA. CDR3 length equals 13 residues. This chain's CDR3 is CSLYRGSTDTQYF. As DNA, the CDR3 is TGCAGCCTCTACAGGGGAAGCACAGATACGCAGTATTTT.

V and J are TRBV6-6 and TRBJ1-5; D perhaps matches TRBD1 (5 bases). Germline CDR1 and CDR2: MNHNY and SVGAGI (reference sequence). This CDR3 comprises 17 residues. Trimming removed 0 bases from V and 0 bases from J, with 12 bases in between. DNA of the CDR3: TGTGCCAGCAGTTACTCGAGACAGAAATATAGCAATCAGCCCCAGCATTTT. Translated, it gives CASSYSRQKYSNQPQHF.

The chain employs TRBV10-3 and TRBJ2-4, with 9 bases aligning to TRBD1. J lost 6 bases, V lost 4 bases, and 7 bases had no gene match. The CDR3 is 15 residues long. Germline values: CDR1 ENHRY, CDR2 SYGVKD. DNA for the CDR3: TGTGCCATCAGTGCACCACAGGGGGCGTCAAACATTCAGTACTTC. Translation: CAISAPQGASNIQYF.

The V call is TRBV20-1, the J call TRBJ1-1; tentatively, D is TRBD1 (6 bases). CDR1 and CDR2 (germline): DFQATT, SNEGSKA (reference sequence). Trimming took 6 bases from V and 1 from J, leaving 18 bases between them. The CDR3 loop spans 15 amino acids. CDR3 region: CSAWELGGRNTEAFF. The CDR3, as DNA: TGCAGTGCATGGGAGTTGGGGGGGCGGAACACTGAAGCTTTCTTT.

The chain combines TRBV27 with TRBJ2-5; either TRBD1 or TRBD2 may supply D (5 bases each). Near its end, the DNA agrees better with TRBJ2-7, so the J call may be wrong. From germline, CDR1 is MNHEY and CDR2 SMNVEV (reference sequence). The CDR3 extends over 15 amino acids. CDR3 bases: TGTGCCAGTACGGCATTCACCTTGGGGGTAAGCGAGCAGTACTTC. Encoded protein: CASTAFTLGVSEQYF.

Many counts were recorded for this clonotype. The chain is built from TRBV5-1 and TRBJ2-1, with 9 bases that match TRBD1. The J segment lost 9 bases and the V segment lost 0 bases, leaving 7 bases of the junction unmatched. CDR1 and CDR2 from the germline V gene are SGHRS and YFSETQ. The CDR3 is 15 residues long. DNA for the CDR3: TGCGCCAGCAGCTTGGCACAGGGGGCCGGTAGTGAGCAGTTCTTC. Its translation: CASSLAQGAGSEQFF.

The chain's CDR3 is CSASKVDEQYF. The CDR3 DNA reads TGCAGTGCTAGTAAGGTCGACGAGCAGTACTTC. The chain carries TRBV20-1 and TRBJ2-7, with D unresolved. CDR1 is DFQATT and CDR2 is SNEGSKA in the germline V gene (reference sequence). The V end was cut by 3 bases, the J end by 5 bases, with 8 bases between. CDR3 length equals 11 residues.